The clone carrying this TCR beta chain was seen ten or more times. What it recognizes is unknown. Each CDR3 protein is one row after TCRdb ran MiXCR on the 5' RACE reads. The sample records about 210,000 distinct CDR3 sequences, around 7.9% being singletons. These data are taken from a study of CD8 T cells in ankylosing spondylitis. Study-level results: Seemingly distinctive of ankylosing spondylitis blood was a TCR beta motif formed by eight highly homologous variants.

The germline V gene encodes CDR1 SGHAT and CDR2 FQNNGV. Trimming cost V 4 bases and J 5 bases; bases outside gene matches: 20. This CDR3 spans 19 amino acids. The rearrangement links TRBV11-2 to TRBJ2-5, with 9 bases that match TRBD1. The source material was blood, either unsorted or a sorted T cell fraction (not recorded which). The source is a male donor with ankylosing spondylitis. CDR3 loop: CASSSLPGSLDRGRETQYF. CDR3 in DNA: TGTGCCAGCAGCTCCCTGCCAGGATCCTTGGACAGGGGCAGGGAGACCCAGTACTTC.